This TCR beta chain was captured by sequencing in a study of blood T cell repertoires in COVID-19. Libraries were prepared by immunoSEQ multiplex PCR; TCRdb keeps only in-frame clonotypes and omits some of them. The profile covers about 320,000 clones, with about 89% appearing a single time and approximately 5.2% taken by the ten largest. Trimming took 4 bases from V and 3 from J, leaving 7 bases between them. Germline lookup yields CDR1 WSHSY and CDR2 SAAADI. This CDR3 contains 13 residues. Sequencing was done on a sample of PBMCs or T cells enriched from blood (not recorded which). The chain joins TRBV10-2 to TRBJ1-5; D remains unclear. The clonotype was recovered from a man in his 60s who had recovered from COVID-19. The DNA for the CDR3 is TGCGCCAGCAGTGCGGGGTCCAATCAGCCCCAGCATTTT. It translates to CASSAGSNQPQHF.